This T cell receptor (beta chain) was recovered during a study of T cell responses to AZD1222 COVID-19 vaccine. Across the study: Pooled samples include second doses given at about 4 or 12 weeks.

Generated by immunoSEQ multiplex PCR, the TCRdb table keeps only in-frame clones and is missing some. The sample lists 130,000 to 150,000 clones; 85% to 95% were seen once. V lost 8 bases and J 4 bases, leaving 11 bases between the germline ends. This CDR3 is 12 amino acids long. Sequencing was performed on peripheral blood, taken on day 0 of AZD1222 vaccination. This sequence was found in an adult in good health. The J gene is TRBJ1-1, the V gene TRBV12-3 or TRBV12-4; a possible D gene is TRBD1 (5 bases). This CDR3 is CASAGTGTEAFF. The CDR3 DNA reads TGTGCCAGCGCTGGGACGGGCACTGAAGCTTTCTTT.